The 10 T cell receptor beta chains below come from one sample, sequenced in a study of cytomegalovirus exposure and HLA in healthy donors (dated by TCRdb to about 2017). Libraries were constructed by the immunoSEQ multiplex PCR assay. A mixture of 60 forward primers for TCR Vbeta segments and 13 reverse primers for TCR Jbeta segments was used in the multiplex PCR. Here the immuneACCESS table is served through TCRdb, limited to in-frame sequences with V and J called. Missing clones are a known gap in these copies; in checked studies unresolved V genes cover under half, and the rest lacks a known reason. The sample table records 150,000 or so clones; 75% to 85% of these occur just once. About 2.5% of the sample belongs to the ten largest clones. The sequenced material came from PBMCs. These receptors were collected from a man aged 45 to 65 in good health and CMV-seronegative.

The V and J genes are TRBV6-1 and TRBJ2-7; D may be TRBD1 (6 bases). This CDR3 is built from 12 residues. Germline assignment: CDR1 MNHNS and CDR2 SASEGT. V lost 8 bases, J lost 2 bases, and 10 bases lay in between. The CDR3 DNA follows: TGTGCCAGCCAGACAGGAACCTACGAGCAGTACTTC. Residues: CASQTGTYEQYF.

The chain uses TRBV2 and TRBJ2-1, with 14 bases lining up with TRBD2. Germline values: CDR1 SNHLY, CDR2 FYNNEI. This CDR3 comprises 15 residues. Unmatched junction bases numbered 6, after V lost 2 bases and J lost 12 bases. The CDR3 region has the DNA TGTGCCAGCAGTGAACAGGGACTAGCGGGAGCTGGGCAGTTCTTC. It is translated as CASSEQGLAGAGQFF.

The genes are TRBV18 and TRBJ1-1; 8 nucleotides match TRBD1. V lost 4 bases, J lost 3 bases, and 7 bases stayed unmatched. CDR1 KGHSH and CDR2 LQKENI come from the germline V gene. The CDR3 length is 15 residues. The CDR3 DNA sequence: TGTGCCAGCTCACGCGGGACAGGTAGAGACACTGAAGCTTTCTTT. Its protein product is CASSRGTGRDTEAFF.

On this clone itself: Other DNA sequences from this sample encode an identical CDR3 as well. The genes are TRBV7-9 and TRBJ2-1, with D uncertain. Trimming left V 0 bases short and J 3 bases short, with 18 bases between. CDR1 is SEHNR and CDR2 is FQNEAQ in the germline V gene (reference sequence). The CDR3 contains 18 residues. For the CDR3, the DNA is TGTGCCAGCAGCTTAGCGAGGCCAGCCTATACAAGCTACAATGAGCAGTTCTTC. This gives the protein CASSLARPAYTSYNEQFF. Full variable domain (outside the CDR3, taken from reference TRBV7-9 and TRBJ2-1): DTGVSQNPRHKITKRGQNVTFRCDPISEHNRLYWYRQTLGQGPEFLTYFQNEAQLEKSRLLSDRFSAERPKGSFSTLEIQRTEQGDSAMYLCASSLARPAYTSYNEQFFGPGTRLTVL.

The V gene is TRBV9, the J gene TRBJ2-5; weak D call: TRBD2 (7 bases). Germline CDR1 reads SGDLS; CDR2 reads YYNGEE. V was pared by 6 bases and J by 5 bases, with 20 bases between. The CDR3 sequence is 15 residues long. CDR3 amino acids: CASNSIGGRGETQYF. In DNA form, the CDR3 reads TGTGCCAGCAACTCAATTGGGGGGCGGGGGGAGACCCAGTACTTC.

V is TRBV27 and J is TRBJ1-1; maybe TRBD1 (5 bases). The CDR3 runs 17 residues. Germline V gene data show CDR1 as MNHEY and CDR2 as SMNVEV (reference sequence). V was pared by 6 bases and J by 0 bases, with 20 bases between. CDR3 sequence (DNA): TGTGCCAGCAGCCCCAACCACAGGCAACGCATGAACACTGAAGCTTTCTTT. It encodes CASSPNHRQRMNTEAFF.

The chain has TRBV5-1 and TRBJ1-4; 8 nucleotides align to TRBD1. The CDR3 extends over 15 amino acids. V trimming: 4 bases; J trimming: 7 bases; junction bases outside the gene matches: 9. Germline CDR1 and CDR2: SGHRS and YFSETQ. The CDR3 here is CASSAQGAEGEKLFF. The CDR3 nucleotides are TGCGCCAGCAGCGCGCAGGGGGCTGAGGGTGAAAAACTGTTTTTT. Combining the CDR3 with reference TRBV5-1 and TRBJ1-4 gives the whole variable domain KAGVTQTPRYLIKTRGQQVTLSCSPISGHRSVSWYQQTPGQGLQFLFEYFSETQRNKGNFPGRFSGRQFSNSRSEMNVSTLELGDSALYLCASSAQGAEGEKLFFGSGTQLSVL.

V usage is TRBV19 and J usage is TRBJ1-2; tentative D call: TRBD1 (5 bases). With 3 bases removed from V and 7 bases from J, the gap between germline ends came to 24 bases. Germline CDR1 reads LNHDA; CDR2 reads SQIVND (reference sequence). The CDR3 extends over 17 amino acids. For the CDR3, the DNA is TGTGCCAGTAGTATCCAAAGTAACTCCCCGGGGGATGGTGGCTACACCTTC. Its translation is CASSIQSNSPGDGGYTF.

The gene calls are TRBV9 and TRBJ2-7; a weak D match, TRBD2 (6 bases). Trimming took 0 bases from V and 5 from J, leaving 18 bases between them. Germline CDR1 and CDR2: SGDLS and YYNGEE. This CDR3 comprises 16 residues. DNA of the CDR3: TGTGCCAGCAGCGTAGGGGGCTTTGCGGGAATCCACGAGCAGTACTTC. Amino acid sequence: CASSVGGFAGIHEQYF.

The CDR3 sequence is CASSEYGSGGTYEQYF. The CDR3 DNA reads TGTGCCAGCAGTGAATATGGGTCAGGGGGCACCTACGAGCAGTACTTC. This chain joins TRBV2 and TRBJ2-7, with TRBD1 matching 8 bases. Germline CDR1 reads SNHLY; CDR2 reads FYNNEI. The ends lost 2 bases at V and 2 bases at J; junction bases unmatched: 8. There are 16 residues in the CDR3.